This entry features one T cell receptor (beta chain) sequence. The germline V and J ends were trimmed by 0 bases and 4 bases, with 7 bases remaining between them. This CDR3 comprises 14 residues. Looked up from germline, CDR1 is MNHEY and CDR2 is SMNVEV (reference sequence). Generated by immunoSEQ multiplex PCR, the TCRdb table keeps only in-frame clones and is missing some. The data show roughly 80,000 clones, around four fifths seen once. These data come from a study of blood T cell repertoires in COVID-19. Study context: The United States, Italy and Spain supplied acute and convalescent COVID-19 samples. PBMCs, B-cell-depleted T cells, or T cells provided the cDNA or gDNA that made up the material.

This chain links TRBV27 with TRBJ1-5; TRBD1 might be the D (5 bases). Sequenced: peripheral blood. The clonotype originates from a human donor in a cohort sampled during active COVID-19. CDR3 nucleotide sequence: TGTGCCAGCAGTTTATCAGGGGCAAATCAGCCCCAGCATTTT. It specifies CASSLSGANQPQHF.